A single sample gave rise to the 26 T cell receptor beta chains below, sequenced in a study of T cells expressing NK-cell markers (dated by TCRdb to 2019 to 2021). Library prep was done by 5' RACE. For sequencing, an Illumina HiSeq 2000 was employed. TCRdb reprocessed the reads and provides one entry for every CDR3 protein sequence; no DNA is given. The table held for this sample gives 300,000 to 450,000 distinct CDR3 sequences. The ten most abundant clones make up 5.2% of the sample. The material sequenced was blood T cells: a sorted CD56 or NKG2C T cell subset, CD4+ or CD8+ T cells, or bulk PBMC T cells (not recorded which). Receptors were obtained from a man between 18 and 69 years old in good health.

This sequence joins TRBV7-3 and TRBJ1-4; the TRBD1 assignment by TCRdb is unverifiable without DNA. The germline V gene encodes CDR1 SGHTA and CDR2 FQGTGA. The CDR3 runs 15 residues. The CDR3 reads CASSLLDRASEKLFF.

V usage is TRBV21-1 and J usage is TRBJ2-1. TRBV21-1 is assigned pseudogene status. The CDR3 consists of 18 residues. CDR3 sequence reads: CASRRGKAGDRSYNEQFF.

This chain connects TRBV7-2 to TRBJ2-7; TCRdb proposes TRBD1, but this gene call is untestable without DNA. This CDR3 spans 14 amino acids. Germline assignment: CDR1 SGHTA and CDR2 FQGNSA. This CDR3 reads CASSPGGRDYEQYF.

The CDR3: CASSEVGSGAKNIQYF. The V and J genes are TRBV6-1 and TRBJ2-4; as DNA is missing, the TRBD1 call by TCRdb cannot be tested. The CDR3 contains 16 residues. The germline CDR1 and CDR2 sequences are MNHNS and SASEGT.

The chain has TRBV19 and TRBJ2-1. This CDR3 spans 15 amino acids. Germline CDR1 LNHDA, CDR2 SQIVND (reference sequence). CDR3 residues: CASSMARLLNNEQFF.

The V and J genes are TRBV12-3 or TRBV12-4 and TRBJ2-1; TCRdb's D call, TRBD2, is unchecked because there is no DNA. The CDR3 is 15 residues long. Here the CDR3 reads CASSLGGTQRRWQFF.

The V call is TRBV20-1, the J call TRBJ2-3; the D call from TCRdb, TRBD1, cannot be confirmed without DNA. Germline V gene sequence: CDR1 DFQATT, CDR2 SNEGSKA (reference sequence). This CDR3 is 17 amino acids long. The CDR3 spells CSAREILAGESTDTQYF.

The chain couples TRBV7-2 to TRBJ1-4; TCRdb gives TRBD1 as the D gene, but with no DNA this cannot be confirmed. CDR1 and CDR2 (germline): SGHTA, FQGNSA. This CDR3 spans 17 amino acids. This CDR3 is CASSFGQGILPNEKLFF.

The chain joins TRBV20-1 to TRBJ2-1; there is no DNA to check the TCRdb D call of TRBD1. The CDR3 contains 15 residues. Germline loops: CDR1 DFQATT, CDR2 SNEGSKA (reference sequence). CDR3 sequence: CSARVDRGGYNEQFF.

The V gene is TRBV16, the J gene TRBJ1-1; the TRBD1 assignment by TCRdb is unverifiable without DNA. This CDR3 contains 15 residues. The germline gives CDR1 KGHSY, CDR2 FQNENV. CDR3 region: CASSLNPGGRAEAFF.

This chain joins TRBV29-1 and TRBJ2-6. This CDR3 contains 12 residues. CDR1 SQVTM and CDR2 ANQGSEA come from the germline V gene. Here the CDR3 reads CSVTFGANVLTF. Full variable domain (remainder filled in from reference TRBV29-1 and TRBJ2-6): SAVISQKPSRDICQRGTSLTIQCQVDSQVTMMFWYRQQPGQSLTLIATANQGSEATYESGFVIDKFPISRPNLTFSTLTVSNMSPEDSSIYLCSVTFGANVLTFGAGSRLTVL.

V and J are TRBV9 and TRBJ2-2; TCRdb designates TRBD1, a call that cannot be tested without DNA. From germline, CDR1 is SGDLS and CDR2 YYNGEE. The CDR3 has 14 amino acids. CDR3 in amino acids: CASSPGGWTGELFF.

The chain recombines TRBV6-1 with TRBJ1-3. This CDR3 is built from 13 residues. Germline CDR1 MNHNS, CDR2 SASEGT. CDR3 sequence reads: CASTGRGGNTIYF.

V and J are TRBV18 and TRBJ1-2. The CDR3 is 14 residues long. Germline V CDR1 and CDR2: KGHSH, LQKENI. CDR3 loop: CASSPSERKGGYTF.

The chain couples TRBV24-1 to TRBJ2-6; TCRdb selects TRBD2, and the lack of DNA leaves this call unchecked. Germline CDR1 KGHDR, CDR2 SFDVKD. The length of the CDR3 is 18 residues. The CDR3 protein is CATSGKGESASGANVLTF.

This CDR3 reads CASGQGLAGRSYNEQFF. The genes are TRBV12-5 and TRBJ2-1; TCRdb outputs TRBD2, but without DNA this stays unchecked. This CDR3 region has 17 residues. Looked up from germline, CDR1 is LGHNT and CDR2 is FRNRAP.

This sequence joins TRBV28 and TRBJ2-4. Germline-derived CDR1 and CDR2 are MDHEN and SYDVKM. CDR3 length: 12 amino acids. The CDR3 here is CASSLNAGIQYF.

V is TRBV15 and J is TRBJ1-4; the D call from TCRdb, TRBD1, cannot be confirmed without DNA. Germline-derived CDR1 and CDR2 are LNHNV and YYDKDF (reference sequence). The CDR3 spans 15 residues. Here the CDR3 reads CATSREWQGSEKLFF.

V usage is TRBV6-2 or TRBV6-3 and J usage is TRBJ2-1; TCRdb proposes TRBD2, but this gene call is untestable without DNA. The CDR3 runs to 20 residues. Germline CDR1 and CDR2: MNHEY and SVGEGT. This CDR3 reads CASSYSGTSGGAGISNEQFF.

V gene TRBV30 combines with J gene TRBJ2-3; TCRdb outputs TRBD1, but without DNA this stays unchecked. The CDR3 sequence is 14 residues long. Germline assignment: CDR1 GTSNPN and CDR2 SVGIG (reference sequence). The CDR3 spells CAWRGGGSTDTQYF.

The CDR3 sequence: CASGRGYEQYF. The chain employs TRBV6-2 or TRBV6-3 and TRBJ2-7; the TRBD1 assignment by TCRdb is unverifiable without DNA. The V gene's germline CDR1 is MNHEY and CDR2 SVGEGT. The CDR3 spans 11 residues.

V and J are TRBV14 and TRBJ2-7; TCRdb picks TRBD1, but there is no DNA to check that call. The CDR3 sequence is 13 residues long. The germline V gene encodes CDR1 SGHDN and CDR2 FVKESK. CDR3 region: CASSHQGYSEQYF.

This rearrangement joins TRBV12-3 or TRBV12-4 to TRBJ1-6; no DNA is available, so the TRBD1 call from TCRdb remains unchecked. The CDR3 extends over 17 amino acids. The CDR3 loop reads CASRQEGGERANSPLHF.

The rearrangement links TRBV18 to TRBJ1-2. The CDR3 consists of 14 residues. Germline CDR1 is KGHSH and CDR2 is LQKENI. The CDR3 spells CASSPTLADYGYTF.

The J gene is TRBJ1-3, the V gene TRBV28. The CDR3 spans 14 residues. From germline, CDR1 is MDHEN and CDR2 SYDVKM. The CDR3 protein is CASHNSYSGNTIYF.

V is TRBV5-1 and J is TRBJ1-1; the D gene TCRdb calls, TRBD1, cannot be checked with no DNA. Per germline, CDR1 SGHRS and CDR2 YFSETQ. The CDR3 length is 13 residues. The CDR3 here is CASSLYPGTEAFF.